This T cell receptor beta chain was sequenced in a study of blood T cell repertoires in COVID-19. Study overall: Specimens from acute and convalescent COVID-19 originated in the United States, Italy and Spain. PBMCs, B-cell-depleted T cells, or T cells provided the cDNA or gDNA that made up the material.

In the original workflow: Nucleated cell counts were estimated from reference gene primer amplification. Sequencing was performed with immunoSEQ multiplex PCR; in TCRdb, only in-frame clones are kept and a portion is missing. The DNA gave D and trimming, while V, J and clone size come from that table. Among over 130,000 clones listed, more than 70% were seen once. CDR1 LNHDA and CDR2 SQIVND come from the germline V gene (reference sequence). The trim removed 5 bases at V and 9 bases at J, leaving 10 bases unmatched. The CDR3 consists of 14 residues. Input material: peripheral blood. The chain carries TRBV19 and TRBJ1-5; TRBD1 matches at 7 bases. This receptor was obtained from a human donor in a cohort sampled during active COVID-19. The CDR3 reads CASSPGQAVRPQHF. CDR3 nucleotide sequence: TGTGCCAGTAGTCCAGGACAGGCCGTACGGCCCCAGCATTTT.